The 10 T cell receptor beta chains in this list originate from one sample, sequenced in a study of OX40 agonist ivuxolimab in advanced cancers. Produced via immunoSEQ multiplex PCR; TCRdb's table is partial and in-frame only. The sample lists 83,000 or so clones, 80% to 90% occurring once. Here the sequenced sample was CD4+ or CD8+ T cells sorted from blood, taken in a trial of the OX40 agonist ivuxolimab. The receptor source for this set is an adult with an advanced solid tumor such as melanoma, head and neck, liver or kidney cancer.

Concerning this clone: It may be a read error: a sequence one base away is much more abundant. This specimen includes other DNA sequences encoding the same CDR3. The chain joins TRBV6-5 to TRBJ2-7, with 8 positions matching TRBD1. Germline values: CDR1 MNHEY, CDR2 SVGAGI. This CDR3 is built from 14 residues. The CDR3, as DNA: TGTGCCAGCAGTTACAAGGTCAGGGGGCACGAGCAGTATTTC. It codes for CASSYKVRGHEQYF.

This chain connects TRBV30 to TRBJ1-2; tentatively, D is TRBD1 (5 bases). Trimming cost V 8 bases and J 5 bases, with 21 bases left between them. CDR3 length: 14 residues. Germline V lookup: CDR1 GTSNPN, CDR2 SVGIG (reference sequence). The DNA for the CDR3 is TGTGCCGGAGTAACCGCGGGGGAACTATATGGCTACACCTTC. Its protein product is CAGVTAGELYGYTF.

This clone was counted once. The chain combines TRBV5-4 with TRBJ2-7; 12 positions agree with TRBD2. Unmatched junction bases numbered 5, after V lost 7 bases and J lost 0 bases. Germline V gene sequence: CDR1 SGHNT, CDR2 YYREEE (reference sequence). The CDR3 consists of 15 residues. CDR3 DNA: TGTGCCAGCGGCACTAGCGGGGGGCTCTCCTACGAGCAGTACTTC. Translated: CASGTSGGLSYEQYF. The full variable domain, its missing parts supplied by reference TRBV5-4 and TRBJ2-7, is ETGVTQSPTHLIKTRGQQVTLRCSSQSGHNTVSWYQQALGQGPQFIFQYYREEENGRGNFPPRFSGLQFPNYSSELNVNALELDDSALYLCASGTSGGLSYEQYFGPGTRLTVT.

The CDR3 region has the DNA TGTGCCAGCAGTTACTCGGGTGAACACTACGAGCAGTACTTC. Residues: CASSYSGEHYEQYF. The chain combines TRBV6-5 with TRBJ2-7, with D unclear. The CDR3 extends over 14 amino acids. The germline gives CDR1 MNHEY, CDR2 SVGAGI. V was shortened by 0 bases and J by 3 bases, with 9 bases between the two germline ends.

This clone was detected only once. The chain has TRBV6-5 and TRBJ1-3; D is undetermined. Germline V lookup: CDR1 MNHEY, CDR2 SVGAGI. The CDR3 is made up of 16 amino acids. V was shortened by 4 bases and J by 0 bases, with 13 bases between the two germline ends. The CDR3 protein is CASSSRALPSGNTIYF. As DNA, the CDR3 is TGTGCCAGCAGTTCCCGGGCCCTGCCCTCTGGAAACACCATATATTTT.

This chain connects TRBV15 to TRBJ1-1; no clear D gene. Trimming cost V 3 bases and J 3 bases, with 11 bases left between them. The CDR3 is 14 residues long. CDR1 is LNHNV, CDR2 YYDKDF, per germline (reference sequence). The CDR3 sequence is CATSSTDSYTEAFF. CDR3 DNA sequence: TGTGCCACCAGCAGTACTGACTCCTACACTGAAGCTTTCTTT.

The chain joins TRBV7-3 to TRBJ1-6; the D is unclear. The V and J ends lost 5 bases and 9 bases respectively, with 11 bases between them. The CDR3 has 13 amino acids. CDR1 and CDR2 (germline): SGHTA, FQGTGA. The CDR3 DNA reads as TGTGCCAGCAGCAGCGGGTTGGGTTCACCCCTCCACTTT. Its translation: CASSSGLGSPLHF.

The J gene is TRBJ2-3, the V gene TRBV29-1, with 15 nucleotides matching TRBD2. CDR1 is SQVTM and CDR2 is ANQGSEA in the germline V gene. The CDR3 covers 15 residues. With V trimmed by 4 bases and J by 6 bases, 5 bases remained unmatched. The CDR3 is CSVAAGTSGGDTQYF. The CDR3 DNA sequence: TGCAGCGTTGCAGCCGGGACTAGCGGGGGGGATACGCAGTATTTT.

The chain uses TRBV2 and TRBJ1-3; D perhaps matches TRBD1 (5 bases). The germline V gene encodes CDR1 SNHLY and CDR2 FYNNEI. The CDR3 runs 14 residues. The V end was cut by 6 bases, the J end by 4 bases, with 13 bases between. The CDR3 reads CASSDHQGGNTIYF. Written as DNA, the CDR3 is TGTGCCAGCAGCGACCACCAGGGCGGAAACACCATATATTTT.

The chain combines TRBV19 with TRBJ2-2, with TRBD1 as a possible D gene (8 bases). Germline V gene data show CDR1 as LNHDA and CDR2 as SQIVND (reference sequence). The CDR3 runs 15 residues. Trimming took 5 bases from V and 5 from J, leaving 15 bases between them. The CDR3 DNA sequence: TGTGCCAGTAGTGCCGACAGGGGAGGGACCGGGGAGCTGTTTTTT. Translated: CASSADRGGTGELFF.